This T cell receptor (beta chain) was recovered during a study of blood T cell repertoires in COVID-19. Looking at the study overall: Nucleic acid was either cDNA or gDNA, and it came from T cells, B-cell-depleted T cells, or PBMCs.

Germline V gives CDR1 MDHEN, CDR2 SYDVKM. V lost 6 bases, J lost 3 bases, and 12 bases stayed unmatched. The CDR3 totals 16 residues. The table came from immunoSEQ multiplex PCR; TCRdb's copy has only in-frame clones and leaves some out. The sample includes roughly 290,000 clones, 75% to 95% of them seen just once. This clone was recorded once. The origin of this receptor is a woman aged 25-40 years with COVID-19, enrolled during active disease. Sequencing input: peripheral blood. The chain links TRBV28 to TRBJ1-1; 8 nucleotides line up with TRBD1. The CDR3 coding sequence is TGTGCCAGCAGCCATAAGGACAGGGACGTTGACACTGAAGCTTTCTTT. Protein: CASSHKDRDVDTEAFF.